Following are 32 T cell receptor beta chains from one sample sequenced in a study of T cell responses to AZD1222 COVID-19 vaccine. The assay was immunoSEQ multiplex PCR, and TCRdb's table has in-frame clones only and misses some. The data contain 100,000 to 150,000 clones, 80% to 90% of them singletons. Source: peripheral blood, taken on day 0 of AZD1222 vaccination. All receptors derive from an adult in good health.

This clone was detected only once. The rearrangement links TRBV30 to TRBJ2-3; no firm D call. V gave up 7 bases and J gave up 5 bases, with 10 bases separating them. The CDR3 loop spans 11 amino acids. CDR1 and CDR2 from the germline V gene are GTSNPN and SVGIG (reference sequence). The chain's CDR3 is CASTPGDTQYF. In DNA, the CDR3 is TGTGCCTCCACCCCCGGAGATACGCAGTATTTT.

The genes are TRBV28 and TRBJ1-2; 7 nucleotides align to TRBD1. The CDR3 totals 14 residues. CDR1 is MDHEN and CDR2 is SYDVKM in the germline V gene. V trimming: 6 bases; J trimming: 4 bases; junction bases outside the gene matches: 8. CDR3 in DNA: TGTGCCAGCAGAACCCAGACAGGGTTCTATGGCTACACCTTC. Translating it yields CASRTQTGFYGYTF.

This clone was seen only once. The CDR3 DNA reads as TGTGCCAGCAGCTTTTCGACTAGCGGGAGGGGTGCGGATACGCAGTATTTT. Translation gives CASSFSTSGRGADTQYF. This chain uses TRBV11-3 with TRBJ2-3; 14 nucleotides align to TRBD2. J gave up 6 bases and V 3 bases, and 8 bases lay outside the gene matches. CDR1 is SGHNT, CDR2 YENEEA, per germline. The CDR3 runs to 17 residues.

The chain has TRBV7-3 and TRBJ2-3, with D perhaps given as TRBD1 or TRBD2 (5 bases each). Trimming took 5 bases from V and 7 from J, leaving 10 bases between them. The CDR3 runs to 12 residues. Germline V gives CDR1 SGHTA, CDR2 FQGTGA. CDR3 residues: CASSPGTYTQYF. The DNA for the CDR3 is TGTGCCAGCAGCCCCGGGACGTATACGCAGTATTTT.

The chain has TRBV11-2 and TRBJ1-2, with 7 bases matching TRBD1. The CDR3 is 16 residues long. Germline CDR1 and CDR2: SGHAT and FQNNGV. Losses at the gene ends were 5 bases for V and 0 bases for J; bases not matched to a gene: 9. CDR3 DNA: TGTGCCAGCAGCCAATTAGACAGGGTTACTAACTATGGCTACACCTTC. This codes for CASSQLDRVTNYGYTF.

This clone was recorded once. V gene TRBV6-5 combines with J gene TRBJ2-3, with 9 bases lining up with TRBD1. With 0 bases clipped from V and 2 bases from J, the junction kept 3 bases outside the gene matches. CDR1 MNHEY and CDR2 SVGAGI come from the germline V gene. This CDR3 region has 16 residues. The CDR3 DNA reads as TGTGCCAGCAGTTACTCCGACAGGGGGTACACAGATACGCAGTATTTT. This translates into CASSYSDRGYTDTQYF.

This sequence joins TRBV11-2 and TRBJ2-2; 9 nucleotides agree with TRBD1. V was clipped by 5 bases and J by 4 bases; unmatched bases: 5. Germline assignment: CDR1 SGHAT and CDR2 FQNNGV. The CDR3 is 15 amino acids. CDR3 DNA: TGTGCCAGCAGCCCCGGGACAGGGACCACCGGGGAGCTGTTTTTT. Amino acids: CASSPGTGTTGELFF.

The J gene is TRBJ1-2, the V gene TRBV30; 8 bases fit TRBD1. With 4 bases clipped from V and 2 bases from J, the junction kept 6 bases outside the gene matches. The germline gives CDR1 GTSNPN, CDR2 SVGIG (reference sequence). This CDR3 contains 14 residues. The CDR3 protein is CAWTGDRINYGYTF. The CDR3 bases are TGTGCCTGGACCGGGGACAGGATAAACTATGGCTACACCTTC.

V and J are TRBV18 and TRBJ2-7, with 9 bases matching TRBD2. Per the germline V gene, CDR1 is KGHSH and CDR2 is LQKENI. The V gene end was trimmed by 0 bases and the J gene end by 4 bases; junction bases not matched to a gene: 4. The CDR3 totals 15 residues. CDR3 sequence: CASSPPGLAPYEQYF. For the CDR3, the DNA is TGTGCCAGCTCACCACCGGGACTAGCCCCTTACGAGCAGTACTTC. The full variable domain, completed using reference TRBV18 and TRBJ2-7, is NAGVMQNPRHLVRRRGQEARLRCSPMKGHSHVYWYRQLPEEGLKFMVYLQKENIIDESGMPKERFSAEFPKEGPSILRIQQVVRGDSAAYFCASSPPGLAPYEQYFGPGTRLTVT.

The chain uses TRBV5-8 and TRBJ1-3; D is undetermined. The CDR3 length is 16 residues. V lost 0 bases, J lost 7 bases, and 17 bases lay in between. Germline lookup yields CDR1 SGHTS and CDR2 YDEGEE. This chain's CDR3 is CASSLGSSGFHNTIYF. The DNA of the CDR3 is TGTGCCAGCAGCTTGGGGAGCTCTGGCTTCCATAACACCATATATTTT.

The chain has TRBV15 and TRBJ2-5; D may be TRBD1 (6 bases). The V and J ends lost 1 base and 3 bases respectively, with 6 bases between them. CDR3 length: 13 residues. Germline CDR1 LNHNV, CDR2 YYDKDF (reference sequence). The CDR3 here is CATSRGTEETQYF. As DNA, the CDR3 is TGTGCCACCAGCAGAGGGACAGAAGAGACCCAGTACTTC.

The rearrangement uses TRBV27 and TRBJ1-1, with TRBD1 identical over 9 bases. The CDR3 is made up of 18 amino acids. With V trimmed by 5 bases and J by 1 base, 14 bases remained unmatched. Germline lookup yields CDR1 MNHEY and CDR2 SMNVEV (reference sequence). The CDR3 nucleotides are TGTGCCAGCAGTAGTTCATTAGAGGTGGACAGGGGGAACACTGAAGCTTTCTTT. This gives the protein CASSSSLEVDRGNTEAFF.

This clone was found a few times. The chain's CDR3 is CASSQVSGSYNEQFF. The CDR3 DNA follows: TGTGCCAGCAGCCAAGTGTCGGGGTCCTACAATGAGCAGTTCTTC. The genes are TRBV3-1 (or the pseudogene TRBV3-2) and TRBJ2-1; possible D gene TRBD2, 5 bases. The CDR3 spans 15 residues. V dropped 1 base and J dropped 1 base, with 8 bases sitting between them. Germline-derived CDR1 and CDR2 are LGHDT and YNNKEL (reference sequence).

The chain recombines TRBV28 with TRBJ1-2; D gene ambiguous. Germline CDR1 and CDR2: MDHEN and SYDVKM. The V end was cut by 4 bases, the J end by 8 bases, with 17 bases between. The CDR3 is made up of 14 amino acids. The chain's CDR3 is CASSSPGLYSGYTF. The CDR3 coding sequence is TGTGCCAGCAGTTCCCCCGGGTTATACTCCGGCTACACCTTC.

The chain's CDR3 is CASSPKQRTSGTLGPYEQYF. The CDR3 coding sequence is TGTGCCAGCAGTCCCAAACAACGGACTAGCGGGACACTGGGGCCCTACGAGCAGTACTTC. This chain connects TRBV28 to TRBJ2-7, with 12 bases matching TRBD2. Germline CDR1 MDHEN, CDR2 SYDVKM. The CDR3 sequence is 20 residues long. With 5 bases clipped from V and 2 bases from J, the junction kept 19 bases outside the gene matches.

The chain joins TRBV5-1 to TRBJ1-2; no firm D call. The CDR3 is 15 amino acids. Germline-derived CDR1 and CDR2 are SGHRS and YFSETQ. Trimming stripped 5 bases from V and 4 bases from J, with 18 bases between. The CDR3 is CASSPPEGSVYGYTF. The CDR3 DNA is TGCGCCAGCAGTCCCCCAGAGGGCAGTGTCTATGGCTACACCTTC.

The chain uses TRBV9 and TRBJ2-7, with D tentatively TRBD1 or TRBD2 (5 bases each). Germline V gene sequence: CDR1 SGDLS, CDR2 YYNGEE. CDR3 length: 16 residues. The V end was cut by 4 bases, the J end by 0 bases, with 17 bases between. CDR3 region: CASSLGRSSPSYEQYF. CDR3 in DNA: TGTGCCAGCAGCCTGGGACGTTCCTCCCCCTCCTACGAGCAGTACTTC. Drawing the rest from reference TRBV9 and TRBJ2-7, the complete variable domain is DSGVTQTPKHLITATGQRVTLRCSPRSGDLSVYWYQQSLDQGLQFLIQYYNGEERAKGNILERFSAQQFPDLHSELNLSSLELGDSALYFCASSLGRSSPSYEQYFGPGTRLTVT.

This clone was detected once. J is TRBJ1-2 and V is TRBV5-4; D not certain. Germline loops: CDR1 SGHNT, CDR2 YYREEE (reference sequence). The length of the CDR3 is 14 residues. V was shortened by 5 bases and J by 2 bases, with 13 bases between the two germline ends. Here the CDR3 reads CASSPENRNYGYTF. For the CDR3, the DNA is TGTGCCAGCAGTCCAGAAAATCGGAACTATGGCTACACCTTC.

The rearrangement links TRBV18 to TRBJ2-7; no reliable D call. Germline V CDR1 and CDR2: KGHSH, LQKENI. V dropped 3 bases and J dropped 4 bases, with 16 bases sitting between them. This CDR3 has 15 amino acids. CDR3 nucleotide sequence: TGTGCCAGCTCACCGAGTTCTAGGATTGGTTACGAGCAGTACTTC. The encoded protein is CASSPSSRIGYEQYF.

The chain employs TRBV3-1 (or the pseudogene TRBV3-2) and TRBJ2-7, with D unresolved. The germline V gene has CDR1 LGHDT and CDR2 YNNKEL (reference sequence). The CDR3 has 12 amino acids. V shed 3 bases and J shed 4 bases, with 7 bases lying between them. CDR3 loop: CASSQGGYEQYF. The CDR3 DNA sequence: TGTGCCAGCAGCCAGGGCGGTTACGAGCAGTACTTC.

This clone was counted once. The genes are TRBV10-3 and TRBJ1-3; D remains ambiguous. V was cut by 4 bases and J by 0 bases, with 10 bases left in between. Germline CDR1 and CDR2: ENHRY and SYGVKD. The CDR3 contains 15 residues. CDR3 coding DNA: TGTGCCATCAGTGTAAGGGCGATCTCTGGAAACACCATATATTTT. Translating it yields CAISVRAISGNTIYF.

This chain links TRBV5-4 with TRBJ1-1; 9 bases are shared with TRBD1. J was trimmed by 3 bases and V by 3 bases; bases with no gene match: 6. Germline V CDR1 and CDR2: SGHNT, YYREEE (reference sequence). The CDR3 runs to 15 residues. CDR3 sequence (DNA): TGTGCCAGCAGCTCGCCGACAGGGGGGGACACTGAAGCTTTCTTT. Protein product: CASSSPTGGDTEAFF.

The chain joins TRBV27 to TRBJ2-1; 8 nucleotides align to TRBD1. Germline V gives CDR1 MNHEY, CDR2 SMNVEV (reference sequence). The CDR3 runs 16 residues. V lost 8 bases to trimming and J lost 8 bases; unmatched junction nucleotides: 17. The CDR3 here is CASWGSGQGRKDEQFF. CDR3 in DNA: TGTGCCAGCTGGGGCAGTGGACAGGGAAGAAAAGATGAGCAGTTCTTC.

V usage is TRBV2 and J usage is TRBJ1-3, with D perhaps matching TRBD1 (5 bases). CDR3 size: 14 residues. V dropped 6 bases and J dropped 2 bases, with 11 bases sitting between them. Per germline, CDR1 SNHLY and CDR2 FYNNEI. The CDR3 bases are TGTGCCAGCAGCCGGACAAGTCCTGGAAACACCATATATTTT. Its translation is CASSRTSPGNTIYF.

This chain links TRBV30 with TRBJ2-3; 15 bases align to TRBD2. Germline CDR1 and CDR2: GTSNPN and SVGIG (reference sequence). J was trimmed by 14 bases and V by 4 bases; bases with no gene match: 7. The CDR3 has 13 residues. CDR3 residues: CAWNSGLAGGGYF. The CDR3 DNA sequence: TGTGCCTGGAATTCGGGACTAGCGGGGGGTGGGTATTTT.

This clone was detected only a few times. This chain joins TRBV20-1 and TRBJ1-1; D is unresolved. Germline CDR1 and CDR2: DFQATT and SNEGSKA (reference sequence). The germline V and J ends were trimmed by 3 bases and 8 bases, with 10 bases remaining between them. The CDR3 contains 11 residues. The CDR3 nucleotides are TGCAGTGCTAGCGGGGTTCAAGAAGCTTTCTTT. It translates to CSASGVQEAFF.

The chain has TRBV7-9 and TRBJ1-2; D is perhaps TRBD1 (6 bases). Trimming removed 5 bases at V and 4 bases at J, with 11 bases between. The CDR3 has 13 amino acids. The germline V gene has CDR1 SEHNR and CDR2 FQNEAQ (reference sequence). CDR3 nucleotide sequence: TGTGCCAGCAGCGCAGGGGTTTTCTATGGCTACACCTTC. Its protein product is CASSAGVFYGYTF.

This chain connects TRBV28 to TRBJ1-1; 8 bases align to TRBD1. The length of the CDR3 is 16 residues. V was clipped by 4 bases and J by 1 base; unmatched bases: 8. CDR1 is MDHEN, CDR2 SYDVKM, per germline. The CDR3 nucleotides are TGTGCCAGCAGTTCAGAGCGACAGGGGCAGAACACTGAAGCTTTCTTT. As protein: CASSSERQGQNTEAFF.

V usage is TRBV28 and J usage is TRBJ1-5, with TRBD1 matching over 7 bases. The CDR3 runs to 19 residues. Unmatched junction bases numbered 13, after V lost 1 base and J lost 1 base. Germline V gives CDR1 MDHEN, CDR2 SYDVKM. DNA of the CDR3: TGTGCCAGCAGTTTATCGCCAAACAGGGGAGGTGGAAGCAATCAGCCCCAGCATTTT. This sequence encodes CASSLSPNRGGGSNQPQHF.

V and J are TRBV12-3 or TRBV12-4 and TRBJ2-7; D is ambiguous. This CDR3 is built from 12 residues. V was pared by 7 bases and J by 2 bases, with 9 bases between. CDR3 coding DNA: TGTGCCAGCACCTCCGCCACCTACGAGCAGTACTTC. Amino acid sequence: CASTSATYEQYF.

Here the CDR3 DNA reads TGTGCCAGCAGCCCCGATCATGCCAATCAGCCCCAGCATTTT. Translated: CASSPDHANQPQHF. V and J are TRBV27 and TRBJ1-5; D not certain. Germline V gene lookup returns CDR1 MNHEY and CDR2 SMNVEV (reference sequence). This CDR3 region has 14 residues. Deletions cut 6 bases from V and 3 bases from J, with 12 bases between.

The gene calls are TRBV7-8 and TRBJ1-3; D not certain. The CDR3 runs 14 residues. The V gene lost 5 bases and the J gene lost 1 base, with 9 bases spanning the gap. Germline V lookup: CDR1 SGHVS, CDR2 FQNEAQ. CDR3: CASSARESGNTIYF. The CDR3 coding sequence is TGTGCCAGCAGCGCCAGAGAATCTGGAAACACCATATATTTT.